These T cell receptor beta chains were read from a single sample in a study of regulatory T cells in long-lasting Graves disease. Each CDR3 protein is one row after TCRdb ran MiXCR on the multiplex PCR reads. The table lists 430,000 or so distinct CDR3 sequences, around 23% of them singletons, with 13% to 15% in the top ten. Here the sequenced sample was peripheral blood mononuclear cells (PBMCs), taken when the disease was refractory, from a patient treated with antithyroid drugs. These receptors all come from a female donor with Graves disease. Both conserved end residues are trimmed from each CDR3. Fields, in order: CDR3 protein, V gene, clone size. Size tells how often a clone was seen (once, few, many) or the class of an expanded clone, and some rows leave it out.

ASQTGTYGYT,TRBV28,NA
ASSFGPSRGEQY,TRBV7-2,many
ASSLGRTGLTYEQY,TRBV12-3/TRBV12-4,few
SARAFDRVPSYEQY,TRBV20-1,NA
ASSPVGDSSYEQY,TRBV18,NA
SVAGRPAGYGYT,TRBV29-1,many
ASSSGPTLGEQY,TRBV28,many
ASETGMNTEAF,TRBV2,many
SVEEGSGNTIY,TRBV29-1,NA
ASSLTRQGVETQY,TRBV12-3/TRBV12-4,NA
ASGGSSEKLF,TRBV2,many
SALAGQNTDTQY,TRBV20-1,NA
SARAGRVTGPQH,TRBV20-1,NA
ASGLAGGLAKNIQY,TRBV28,many
ASSQTVGGNYGYT,TRBV2,many
ASHCCNSGISYEQY,TRBV7-3,few
ASSSGHRTTGELF,TRBV27,few
ASSAPGTAQY,TRBV7-9,NA
ATSSQTSTDTQY,TRBV15,few
ATSRVNTGELF,TRBV15,NA